The rows below give T cell receptor beta chains drawn from one sample of a study of human T cells and chemical hapten exposure. TCRdb passed the RACE reads through MiXCR, listing each CDR3 protein once. The repertoire includes tens of thousands of distinct CDR3 sequences, approximately 10% of them detected once, and 2.2% sits in the top ten. The starting material was whole blood, obtained in connection with sensitization to the hapten diphenylcyclopropenone (DPC). The receptors originated from a man aged 40-55 years with alopecia areata. Some clones in this sample may be carry-over from other donors' samples. Each CDR3 is given with its conserved first and last residue. D genes are given only for firm matches. Clone size, where shown, is once, few, many, or a class for clones that have expanded.

cdr3_nt	cdr3_aa	v_call	j_call	clone_size	d_call
TGCAGTGCTAGAGATATGGGACAGGGGAATCACGAGCAGTACTTC	CSARDMGQGNHEQYF	TRBV20-1	TRBJ2-7	NA	TRBD1
TGTGCCAGCAGACCCTTCCCGGGACAGGGTTCCCACGAGCAGTACTTC	CASRPFPGQGSHEQYF	TRBV6-2/TRBV6-3	TRBJ2-7	few	TRBD1
TGTGCCACCAGCAGAGATGGGAGGACCGGGGAGCTGTTTTTT	CATSRDGRTGELFF	TRBV15	TRBJ2-2	many	NA
TGTGCCAGCAGTCCGCCCACAGGGCGCGCTCAGTACTTC	CASSPPTGRAQYF	TRBV28	TRBJ2-4	many	NA
TGTGCCCACCGGGACACCGAAGGGGGTTCCCTCCACTTT	CAHRDTEGGSLHF	TRBV6-6	TRBJ1-6	few	NA
TGCAGTGCTGTCGCCGGACAGGCCGTAAACATTCAGTACTTC	CSAVAGQAVNIQYF	TRBV20-1	TRBJ2-4	few	TRBD1
TGTGCCAGCAGCCAAGAGTCCGGGACAGGATCATCCCGGAACACCGGGGAGCTGTTTTTT	CASSQESGTGSSRNTGELFF	TRBV3-1	TRBJ2-2	many	TRBD1
TGTGCCAGCAGCGGGGGGACTGGGGCCAACGTCCTGACTTTC	CASSGGTGANVLTF	TRBV28	TRBJ2-6	many	TRBD2
TGTGCCAGCAGCAAAGGACAGGGGGCTTACTCCTACGAGCAGTACTTC	CASSKGQGAYSYEQYF	TRBV7-9	TRBJ2-7	few	TRBD1
TGTGCCAGCCGGGGTCTAGGGACAGGGGGCGCGGGGACCCAGTACTTC	CASRGLGTGGAGTQYF	TRBV27	TRBJ2-5	NA	TRBD1
TGCGCCAGCAGCCAGGAGGTCGGACAGTATGGCTACACCTTC	CASSQEVGQYGYTF	TRBV5-1	TRBJ1-2	many	NA
TGTGCCAGCAGCTTAGCGGCAGGGAGGGTCAATCAGCCCCAGCATTTT	CASSLAAGRVNQPQHF	TRBV7-8	TRBJ1-5	few	NA
TGTGCCAGCAGTGAATGGGGGGCTAGCACAGATACGCAGTATTTT	CASSEWGASTDTQYF	TRBV25-1	TRBJ2-3	NA	NA
TGCAGTGCTATCGGACTAGCGGGATTATACAATGAGCAGTTCTTC	CSAIGLAGLYNEQFF	TRBV20-1	TRBJ2-1	NA	TRBD2
TGTGCCATAAGGAAGGGTGAAAAACTGTTTTTT	CAIRKGEKLFF	TRBV28	TRBJ1-4	many	NA
TGTGCCAGCACCCTTGTGGGGTTCACTGAAGCTTTCTTT	CASTLVGFTEAFF	TRBV2	TRBJ1-1	many	NA
TGTGCCATCAACCCAACTAGCGGCAATGAGCAGTTCTTC	CAINPTSGNEQFF	TRBV10-3	TRBJ2-1	NA	TRBD2
TGTGCCAGCACTCGTCCGGGACTAGCGGGAACGAACACCGGGGAGCTGTTTTTT	CASTRPGLAGTNTGELFF	TRBV6-5	TRBJ2-2	NA	TRBD2
TGTGCCAGCAGGCGTGATTCACCCCTCCACTTT	CASRRDSPLHF	TRBV7-2	TRBJ1-6	NA	NA
TGTGCCAGCAGCAAGTGGACCATTTCGGGCACAGATACGCAGTATTTT	CASSKWTISGTDTQYF	TRBV21-1	TRBJ2-3	NA	NA
TGTGCCAGCACCCACACCGGGACCGAGCAGTTCTTC	CASTHTGTEQFF	TRBV6-5	TRBJ2-1	many	NA
TGTGCCATCAGTGAGGGGAGGGGAGATACGCAGTATTTT	CAISEGRGDTQYF	TRBV10-3	TRBJ2-3	NA	TRBD2
TGTGCCTCATCAAGCATAAATCAGCCCCAGCATTTT	CASSSINQPQHF	TRBV24-1	TRBJ1-5	many	NA
TGTGCCAGCTACGGGGTAGTCTCGGGTGCAGATACGCAGTATTTT	CASYGVVSGADTQYF	TRBV6-2/TRBV6-3	TRBJ2-3	few	NA
TGTGCCACCAGTGATCAATATAGCGGGAACAATGAGCAGTTCTTC	CATSDQYSGNNEQFF	TRBV24-1	TRBJ2-1	few	TRBD2
TGCAGCGTTGGTGGACAGGTGGGGGATCCTAGGTTGCAGTTCTTC	CSVGGQVGDPRLQFF	TRBV29-1	TRBJ2-1	NA	TRBD1
TGTGCCAGCAGCTACGGACTAGCGGCCTCCCCCACAGATACGCAGTATTTT	CASSYGLAASPTDTQYF	TRBV5-6	TRBJ2-3	once	TRBD2
TGTGCCAGCAGTAGAGAGCGGAACTTAGCCAAAAACATTCAGTACTTC	CASSRERNLAKNIQYF	TRBV27	TRBJ2-4	NA	NA
TGTGCCAGCTCACCAGGGGAACAGCCCCAGCATTTT	CASSPGEQPQHF	TRBV18	TRBJ1-5	few	NA
TGTGCCAGCAGTTCCCCCTATACGCAGTATTTT	CASSSPYTQYF	TRBV12-3/TRBV12-4	TRBJ2-3	NA	NA
TGCAGTACTAGAGTTGAAGGGACTAATTCACCCCTCCACTTT	CSTRVEGTNSPLHF	TRBV20-1	TRBJ1-6	once	NA
TGCAGTGCCCCGGCAGGATACAATGAGCAGTTCTTC	CSAPAGYNEQFF	TRBV20-1	TRBJ2-1	once	NA
TGCGCCACAGACAGGGGGCGGCGGGGGTCTGGGGCCAACGTCCTGACTTTC	CATDRGRRGSGANVLTF	TRBV10-2	TRBJ2-6	few	TRBD1
TGTGCCAGCAGCTTAAGATCTCAAAGGCGGGAGGGCTTTTTGAAGAGTACAGATACGCAGTATTTT	CASSLRSQRREGFLKSTDTQYF	TRBV11-2	TRBJ2-3	many	TRBD2
TGCAGCGTCGGGACAGGGGGACGCAATCAGCCCCAGCATTTT	CSVGTGGRNQPQHF	TRBV29-1	TRBJ1-5	many	TRBD1
TGCAGTGCTAGAGACGGACAGGGTGTAGGCTACACCTTC	CSARDGQGVGYTF	TRBV20-1	TRBJ1-2	few	TRBD1
TGTGCCAGCAGTACCTACGGAGCCCAGATACAAGAGACCCAGTACTTC	CASSTYGAQIQETQYF	TRBV12-3/TRBV12-4	TRBJ2-5	NA	NA
TGTGCCAGCTCACCATCGCAGTTAGGCTACACCTTC	CASSPSQLGYTF	TRBV18	TRBJ1-2	NA	NA
TGTGCCAGTAGTATCCAAGGGGGCGCGGGCAATCAGCCCCAGCATTTT	CASSIQGGAGNQPQHF	TRBV19	TRBJ1-5	few	TRBD1
TGTGCCAGCAGACAGACGGGGGTGGGGGCCAACGTCCTGACTTTC	CASRQTGVGANVLTF	TRBV2	TRBJ2-6	few	NA
TGTGCCAGCAGCTTATTCCGAGGGGCTGAAGCTTTCTTT	CASSLFRGAEAFF	TRBV13	TRBJ1-1	NA	NA
TGCGCCAGCAGCTTCCACCCCTTGGAGACCCAGTACTTC	CASSFHPLETQYF	TRBV5-1	TRBJ2-5	NA	NA
TGTGCCAGCAGTTTATCCATCGGAGCAGTTAGCACAGATACGCAGTATTTT	CASSLSIGAVSTDTQYF	TRBV28	TRBJ2-3	few	NA
TGTGCCAGCAGTCCCGGGACTAACACTGAAGCTTTCTTT	CASSPGTNTEAFF	TRBV28	TRBJ1-1	many	NA
TGTGCCAGCAGTCCAGGGGGCAATGAGCAGTTCTTC	CASSPGGNEQFF	TRBV13	TRBJ2-1	NA	TRBD1
TGTGCCAGCAGTTTTAGGGGGCTGGCAAACATTCAGTACTTC	CASSFRGLANIQYF	TRBV27	TRBJ2-4	many	TRBD1
TGTGCCAGCAGCCCCGCCGGGACAGGGAACACTGAAGCTTTCTTT	CASSPAGTGNTEAFF	TRBV9	TRBJ1-1	NA	TRBD1
TGTGCCAGCAGTTTAGTCTCTTCCTATGGCTACACCTTC	CASSLVSSYGYTF	TRBV12-3/TRBV12-4	TRBJ1-2	few	NA
TGCAGCGTAACCAGGACAGGGGGACACACAGATACGCAGTATTTT	CSVTRTGGHTDTQYF	TRBV29-1	TRBJ2-3	NA	TRBD1
TGTGCCAGCTCACCACGGACAGCCACTGAAGCTTTCTTT	CASSPRTATEAFF	TRBV18	TRBJ1-1	NA	NA
TGTGCCTGGAGCCTAAGACAGGGGGCCTACGAGCAGTACTTC	CAWSLRQGAYEQYF	TRBV30	TRBJ2-7	few	TRBD1
TGTGCCAGCAGCCAAGGACGGGGAGGGGGTCGGAACACCATATATTTT	CASSQGRGGGRNTIYF	TRBV3-1	TRBJ1-3	many	NA
TGCAGCGTTGAGCCCGGGACAGGGGTGTCTAGCTCCTACAATGAGCAGTTCTTC	CSVEPGTGVSSSYNEQFF	TRBV29-1	TRBJ2-1	NA	TRBD1
TGTGCCAGCAGCCGGGCCGGGACTAGCGGGAGGGTTTCATACGAGCAGTACTTC	CASSRAGTSGRVSYEQYF	TRBV28	TRBJ2-7	NA	TRBD2
TGTGCCAGCAGTTTAGTGGACAGGCAAGAGACCCAGTACTTC	CASSLVDRQETQYF	TRBV28	TRBJ2-5	NA	TRBD1
TGTGCCAGTAGACCGGGACAGGGGCACAATGAGCAGTTCTTC	CASRPGQGHNEQFF	TRBV19	TRBJ2-1	few	TRBD1